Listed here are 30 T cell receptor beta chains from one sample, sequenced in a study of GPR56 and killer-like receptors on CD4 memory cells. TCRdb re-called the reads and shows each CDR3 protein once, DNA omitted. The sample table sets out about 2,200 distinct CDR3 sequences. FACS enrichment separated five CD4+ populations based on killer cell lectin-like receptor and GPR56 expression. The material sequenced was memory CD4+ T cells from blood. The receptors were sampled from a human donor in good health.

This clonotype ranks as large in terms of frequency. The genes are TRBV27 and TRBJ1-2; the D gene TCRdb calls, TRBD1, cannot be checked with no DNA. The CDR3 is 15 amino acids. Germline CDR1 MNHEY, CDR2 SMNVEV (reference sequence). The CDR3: CASSSDRDRNYGYTF.

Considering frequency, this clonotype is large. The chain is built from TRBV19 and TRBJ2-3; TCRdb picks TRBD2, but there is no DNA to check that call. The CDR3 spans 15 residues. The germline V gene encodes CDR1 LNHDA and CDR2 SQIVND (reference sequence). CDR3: CASSKIAGVADTQYF.

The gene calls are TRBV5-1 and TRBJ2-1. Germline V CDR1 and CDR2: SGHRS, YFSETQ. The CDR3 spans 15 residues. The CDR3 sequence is CASSLRSGPLAEQFF.

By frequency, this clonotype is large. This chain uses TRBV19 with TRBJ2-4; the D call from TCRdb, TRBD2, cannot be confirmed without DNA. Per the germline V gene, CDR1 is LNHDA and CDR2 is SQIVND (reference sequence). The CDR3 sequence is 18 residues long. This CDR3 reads CASSIVPSRVLAKNIQYF.

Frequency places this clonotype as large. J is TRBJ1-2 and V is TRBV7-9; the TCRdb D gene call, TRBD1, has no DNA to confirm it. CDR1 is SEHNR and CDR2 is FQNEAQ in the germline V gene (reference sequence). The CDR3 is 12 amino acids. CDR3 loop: CASSSTGGGYTF.

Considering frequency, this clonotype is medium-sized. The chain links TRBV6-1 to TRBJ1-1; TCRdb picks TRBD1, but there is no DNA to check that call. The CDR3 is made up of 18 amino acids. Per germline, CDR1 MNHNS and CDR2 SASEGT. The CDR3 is CASSEALIQGAGNTEAFF.

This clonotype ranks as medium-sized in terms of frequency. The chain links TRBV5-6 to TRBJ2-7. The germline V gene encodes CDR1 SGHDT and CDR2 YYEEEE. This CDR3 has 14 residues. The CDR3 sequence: CASSLARSSYEQYF.

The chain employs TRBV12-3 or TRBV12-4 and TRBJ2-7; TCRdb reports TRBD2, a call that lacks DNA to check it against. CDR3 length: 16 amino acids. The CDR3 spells CASSLGGTAKSYEQYF.

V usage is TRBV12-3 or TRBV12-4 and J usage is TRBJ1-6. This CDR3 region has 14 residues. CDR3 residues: CASSLLQYNSPLHF.

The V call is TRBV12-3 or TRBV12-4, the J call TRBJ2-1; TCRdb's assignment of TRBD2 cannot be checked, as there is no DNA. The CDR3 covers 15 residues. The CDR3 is CASSLGLAGNNEQFF.

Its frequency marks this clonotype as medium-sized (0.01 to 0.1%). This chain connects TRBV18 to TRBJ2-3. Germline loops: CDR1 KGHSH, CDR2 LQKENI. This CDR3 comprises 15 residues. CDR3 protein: CASSPPLAGTDTQYF.

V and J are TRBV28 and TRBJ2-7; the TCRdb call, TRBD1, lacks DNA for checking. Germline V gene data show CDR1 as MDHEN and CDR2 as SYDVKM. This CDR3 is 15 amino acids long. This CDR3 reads CASSRGDSLTYEQYF.

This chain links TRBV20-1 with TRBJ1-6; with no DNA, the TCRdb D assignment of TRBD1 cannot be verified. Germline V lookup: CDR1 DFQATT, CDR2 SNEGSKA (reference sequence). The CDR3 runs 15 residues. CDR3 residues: CSAPRDRGGNSPLHF.

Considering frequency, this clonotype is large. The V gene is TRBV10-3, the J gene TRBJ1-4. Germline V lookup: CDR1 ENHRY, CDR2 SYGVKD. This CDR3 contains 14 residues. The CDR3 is CAISESDVSGKLFF.

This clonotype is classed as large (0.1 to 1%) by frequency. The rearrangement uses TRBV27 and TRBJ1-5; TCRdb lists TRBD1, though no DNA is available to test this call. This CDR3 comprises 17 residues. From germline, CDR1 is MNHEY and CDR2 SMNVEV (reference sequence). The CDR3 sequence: CASNLWGAGNSNQPQHF.

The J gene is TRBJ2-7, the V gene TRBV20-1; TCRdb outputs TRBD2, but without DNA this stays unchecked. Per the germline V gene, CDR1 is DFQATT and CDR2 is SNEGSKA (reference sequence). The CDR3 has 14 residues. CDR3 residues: CSALAGAFSYEQYF.

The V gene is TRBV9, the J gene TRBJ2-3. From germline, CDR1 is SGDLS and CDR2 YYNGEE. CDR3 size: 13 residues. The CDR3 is CASSESLTDTQYF.

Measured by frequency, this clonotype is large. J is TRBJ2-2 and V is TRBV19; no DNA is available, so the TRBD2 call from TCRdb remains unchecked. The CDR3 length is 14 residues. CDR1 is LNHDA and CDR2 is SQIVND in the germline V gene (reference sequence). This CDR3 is CASSLREGAGELFF.

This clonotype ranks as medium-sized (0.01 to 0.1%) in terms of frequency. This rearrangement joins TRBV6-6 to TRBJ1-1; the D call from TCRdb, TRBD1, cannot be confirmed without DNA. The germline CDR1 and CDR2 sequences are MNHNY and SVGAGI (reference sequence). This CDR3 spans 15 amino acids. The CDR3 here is CASSYAPGSHTEAFF.

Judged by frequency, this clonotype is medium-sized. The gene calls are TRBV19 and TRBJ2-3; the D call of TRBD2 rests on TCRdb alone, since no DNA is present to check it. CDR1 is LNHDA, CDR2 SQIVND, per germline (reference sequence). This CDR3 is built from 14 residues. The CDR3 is CASTDRLGEDTQYF.

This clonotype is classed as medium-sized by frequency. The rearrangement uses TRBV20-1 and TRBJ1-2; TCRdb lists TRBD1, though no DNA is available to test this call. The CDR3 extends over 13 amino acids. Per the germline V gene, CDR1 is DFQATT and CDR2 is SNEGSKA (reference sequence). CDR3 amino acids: CSARDPGIDGYTF.

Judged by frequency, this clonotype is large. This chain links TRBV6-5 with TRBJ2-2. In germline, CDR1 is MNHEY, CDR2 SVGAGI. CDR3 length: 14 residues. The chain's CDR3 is CASSVLWDTGELFF.

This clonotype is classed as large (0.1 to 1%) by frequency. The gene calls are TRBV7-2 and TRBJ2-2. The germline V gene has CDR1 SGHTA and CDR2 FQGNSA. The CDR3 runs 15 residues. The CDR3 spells CASSLAGPNTGELFF.

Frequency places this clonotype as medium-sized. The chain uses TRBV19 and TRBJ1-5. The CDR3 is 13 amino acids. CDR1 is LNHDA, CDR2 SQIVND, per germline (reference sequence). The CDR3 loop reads CASSIGQREPQHF.

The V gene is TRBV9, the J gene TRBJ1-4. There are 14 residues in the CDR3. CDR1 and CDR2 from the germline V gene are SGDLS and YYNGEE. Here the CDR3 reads CASSVEGTGEKLFF.

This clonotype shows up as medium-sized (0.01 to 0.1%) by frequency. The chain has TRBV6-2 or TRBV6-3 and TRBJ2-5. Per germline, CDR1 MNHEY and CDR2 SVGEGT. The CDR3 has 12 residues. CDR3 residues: CASSYGQETQYF.

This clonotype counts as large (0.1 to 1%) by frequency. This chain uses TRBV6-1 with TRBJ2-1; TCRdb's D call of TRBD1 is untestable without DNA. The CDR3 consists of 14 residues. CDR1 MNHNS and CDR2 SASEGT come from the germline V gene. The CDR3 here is CASSERGRSNEQFF.

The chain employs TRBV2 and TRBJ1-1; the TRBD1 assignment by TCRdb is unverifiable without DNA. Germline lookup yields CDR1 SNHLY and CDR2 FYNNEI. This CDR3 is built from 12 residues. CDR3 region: CASRGTGLEAFF. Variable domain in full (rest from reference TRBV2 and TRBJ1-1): EPEVTQTPSHQVTQMGQEVILRCVPISNHLYFYWYRQILGQKVEFLVSFYNNEISEKSEIFDDQFSVERPDGSNFTLKIRSTKLEDSAMYFCASRGTGLEAFFGQGTRLTVV.

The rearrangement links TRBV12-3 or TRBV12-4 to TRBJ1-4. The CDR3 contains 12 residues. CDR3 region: CASSLQSEKLFF.

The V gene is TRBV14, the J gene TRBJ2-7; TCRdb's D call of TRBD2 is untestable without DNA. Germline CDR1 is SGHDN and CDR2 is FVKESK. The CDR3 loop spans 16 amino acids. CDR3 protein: CASSGLAGVTMYEQYF.